The T cell receptor (beta chain) under discussion was sequenced for a study of neurological immune-mediated disorders. Overall study: The multiple sclerosis group of roughly 35 included around 30 relapsing-remitting and 3 secondary progressive patients. Findings and caveats of the study: The most TCR clonal expansion was seen in HTLV-1-associated myelopathy, and the least was seen in multiple sclerosis, which fell below healthy controls. No sharing of CDR3 amino acid sequences was observed among expanded clones across subjects, suggesting private repertoires in all groups.

PBMCs stored at -80 C, numbering 2 million, were the origin of the unsorted libraries. The germline V gene encodes CDR1 MNHEY and CDR2 SMNVEV (reference sequence). Trimming removed 4 bases from V and 4 bases from J; junction bases left unmatched: 5. The CDR3 has 16 amino acids. Worth noting for this clonotype: Its antigen remains unknown.

TCRdb recomputed calls from the 5' RACE reads with MiXCR, one row per CDR3 protein. Among roughly 62,000 distinct CDR3 sequences listed, 3% to 4% were seen once. The chain has TRBV27 and TRBJ2-1; 12 nucleotides agree with TRBD2. Sequencing input: PBMCs. The TCR comes from a woman aged 45-60 years with multiple sclerosis. The DNA for the CDR3 is TGTGCCAGCAGTTCGATCGGGACTAGCGGGTACAATGAGCAGTTCTTC. It specifies CASSSIGTSGYNEQFF.